This T cell receptor beta chain comes out of a study of OX40 agonist ivuxolimab in advanced cancers. Some clones are missing from TCRdb's copy, which holds only in-frame ones; the method was immunoSEQ multiplex PCR. The sample contains more than 55,000 clones, around 81% of which appear only once. Study-wide results and caveats: At 0.1 to 3.0 mg/kg and by week 6, clonal expansion occurred in CD4+ and CD8+ blood T cells.

The CDR3 sequence is 15 residues long. The germline CDR1 and CDR2 sequences are MDHEN and SYDVKM. With V trimmed by 5 bases and J by 5 bases, 12 bases remained unmatched. This clone has just one count. Its target is not known. Specimen: CD4+ or CD8+ T cells sorted from blood, collected in a trial of the OX40 agonist ivuxolimab. The chain uses TRBV28 and TRBJ2-7; TRBD1 matches 7 bases. This TCR was sampled from an adult with an advanced solid tumor such as melanoma, head and neck, liver or kidney cancer. CDR3 in DNA: TGTGCCAGCAGTCCCGGACAGGTTGCGCGCCACGAGCAGTACTTC. Its protein product is CASSPGQVARHEQYF. The whole variable domain, remainder taken from reference TRBV28 and TRBJ2-7, is DVKVTQSSRYLVKRTGEKVFLECVQDMDHENMFWYRQDPGLGLRLIYFSYDVKMKEKGDIPEGYSVSREKKERFSLILESASTNQTSMYLCASSPGQVARHEQYFGPGTRLTVT.